This record concerns one T cell receptor beta chain sequence. Antigen unknown. A much larger clone sits a single nucleotide away, making a read error possible. Reasons for excluding patients were uncontrolled infection, other autoimmune disease, pregnancy or lactation. CDR3 size: 14 residues. The germline CDR1 and CDR2 sequences are MNHEY and SMNVEV (reference sequence). The sample originates from a study of T cells in Graves' hyperthyroidism and ophthalmopathy. Across the whole study: Blood from the periphery was taken at initial diagnosis, before any treatment.

General observations from the study: Blood also showed most of the thyroid clonotypes that were expanded above 0.001.

There were TCR beta CDR3 regions amplified from RNA transcripts. HTBI primers were employed in a first-round RT-PCR of the TCR CDR3. One entry per CDR3 protein, called by TCRdb with MiXCR from the multiplex PCR reads. Seen here are fewer than 550,000 distinct CDR3 sequences, roughly 25% observed once, and the top ten hold roughly 12%. This TCR was recovered from a woman aged 25 to 45 with Graves' ophthalmopathy. Sequenced sample: blood. The chain is built from TRBV27 and TRBJ2-7, with TRBD2 identical over 9 bases. In DNA, the CDR3 is TGTGCCACCAGTTTTGGTAGCGGGGGCTACGAGCAGTACTTC. As protein: CATSFGSGGYEQYF.